This T cell receptor (beta chain) is drawn from a study of graft-versus-host responses after intestinal transplantation. The wider study: Recipients had transplants, and these were multivisceral, liver-intestinal, or isolated intestinal.

This clone occurred a few times. The antigen remains undetermined. The CDR3 length is 13 residues. Germline-derived CDR1 and CDR2 are SNHLY and FYNNEI. The V gene lost 8 bases and the J gene lost 0 bases, with 11 bases spanning the gap. Here immunoSEQ multiplex PCR was the method, and the copy in TCRdb shows in-frame clones only, minus some. The table shows about 93,000 clones, with 90% to 95% occurring only once. The receptor was isolated from a human donor who received an intestinal transplant. V gene TRBV2 combines with J gene TRBJ2-7; D remains unclear. Material: unstimulated CD8+ T cells sorted from spleen or lymph node cells, obtained before intestinal transplant. The DNA of the CDR3 is TGTGCCAGCGACGTCACAGTCTCCTACGAGCAGTACTTC. It is translated as CASDVTVSYEQYF.